Below are 3 T cell receptor beta chains sequenced from a single sample in a study of T cells in narcolepsy (dated by TCRdb to the late 2010s). Libraries were prepared through the immunoSEQ multiplex PCR assay. This immuneACCESS table, as held by TCRdb, lists in-frame sequences with V and J called but not all clones. Of the missing ones, under half trace to an unresolved V gene in checked studies; the others have no known cause. Counted in this sample were fewer than 35,000 clones; more than 75% of them appeared once. The ten largest clones add up to 1.1% of the sample. Sequencing was done on a sample of CD45RA- memory CD4+ T cells from PBMCs. Sample cell subset or site, as interpreted from the label and publication: memory T cells sorted ex vivo from peripheral blood. The receptors here all came from a human donor with narcolepsy.

J is TRBJ2-1 and V is TRBV7-5; no check of the table's D call, TRBD2, against the DNA was made. TRBV7-5 represents a pseudogene. The CDR3 has 16 residues. The DNA of the CDR3 is TGTGCCAGAAGCTTAGGGGTTCCGGGGGGGAACAATGAGCAGTTCTTC. This gives the protein CARSLGVPGGNNEQFF.

The chain employs TRBV2 and TRBJ2-4, with a weak D call TRBD2 (6 bases). Trimming cost V 6 bases and J 0 bases, with 18 bases left between them. Germline V lookup: CDR1 SNHLY, CDR2 FYNNEI. CDR3 length: 17 amino acids. The CDR3 protein is CASRDRLGGIAKNIQYF. In DNA, the CDR3 is TGTGCCAGCAGGGACCGGCTTGGGGGGATAGCCAAAAACATTCAGTACTTC.

The chain uses TRBV5-1 and TRBJ2-7, with 8 bases lining up with TRBD2. This CDR3 has 16 amino acids. J lost 7 bases, V lost 4 bases, and 16 bases had no gene match. Germline V gene lookup returns CDR1 SGHRS and CDR2 YFSETQ. Written as DNA, the CDR3 is TGCGCCAGCAGCCCGGAACCGGGACTAGTGGGGAGGGAGCAGTACTTC. It encodes CASSPEPGLVGREQYF.